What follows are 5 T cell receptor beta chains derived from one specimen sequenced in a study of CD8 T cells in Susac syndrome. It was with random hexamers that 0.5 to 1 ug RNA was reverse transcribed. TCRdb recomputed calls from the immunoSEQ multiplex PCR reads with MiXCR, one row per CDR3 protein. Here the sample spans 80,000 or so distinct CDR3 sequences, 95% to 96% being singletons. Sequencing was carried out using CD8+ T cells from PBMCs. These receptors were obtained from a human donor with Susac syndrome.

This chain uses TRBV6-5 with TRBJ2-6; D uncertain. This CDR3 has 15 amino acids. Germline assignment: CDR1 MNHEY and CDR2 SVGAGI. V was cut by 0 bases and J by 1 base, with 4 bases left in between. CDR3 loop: CASSYSPSGANVLTF. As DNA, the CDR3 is TGTGCCAGCAGTTACTCTCCGTCTGGGGCCAACGTCCTGACTTTC.

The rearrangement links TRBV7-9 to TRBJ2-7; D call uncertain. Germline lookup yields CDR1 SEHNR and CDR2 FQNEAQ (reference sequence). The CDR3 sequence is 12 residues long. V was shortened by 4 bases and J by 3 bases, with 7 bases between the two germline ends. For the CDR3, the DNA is TGTGCCAGCAGCTCCGAAGTCTACGAGCAGTACTTC. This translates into CASSSEVYEQYF.

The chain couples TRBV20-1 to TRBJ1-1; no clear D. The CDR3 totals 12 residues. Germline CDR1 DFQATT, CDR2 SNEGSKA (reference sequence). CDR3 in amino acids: CRADGESGAAFF. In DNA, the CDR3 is TGCAGGGCTGATGGGGAGAGTGGCGCAGCTTTCTTT.

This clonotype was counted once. Here the CDR3 DNA reads TGTGCCAGCAGTCCCCCCGGACTGGAAGTGTTTTTT. It codes for CASSPPGLEVFF. The V and J genes are TRBV12-3 or TRBV12-4 and TRBJ2-2; weak D call: TRBD2 (5 bases). CDR3 length equals 12 residues. V gave up 5 bases and J gave up 15 bases, with 16 bases separating them.

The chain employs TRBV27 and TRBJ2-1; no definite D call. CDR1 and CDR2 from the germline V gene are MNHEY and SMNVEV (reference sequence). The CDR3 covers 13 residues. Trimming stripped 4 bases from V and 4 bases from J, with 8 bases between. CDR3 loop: CASSSSWYNEQFF. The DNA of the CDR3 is TGTGCCAGCAGTTCGAGTTGGTACAATGAGCAGTTCTTC.